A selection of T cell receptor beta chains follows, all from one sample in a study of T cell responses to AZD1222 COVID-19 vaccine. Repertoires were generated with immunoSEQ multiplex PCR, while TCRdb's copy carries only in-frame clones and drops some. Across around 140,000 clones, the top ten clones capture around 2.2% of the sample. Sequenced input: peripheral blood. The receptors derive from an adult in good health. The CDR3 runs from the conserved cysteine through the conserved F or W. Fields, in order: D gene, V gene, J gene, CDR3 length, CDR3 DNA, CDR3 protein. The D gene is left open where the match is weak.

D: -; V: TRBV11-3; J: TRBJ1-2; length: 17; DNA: TGTGCCAGCAGCTTAGGGGTGACGGGCGACCGCAACTATGGCTACACCTTC; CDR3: CASSLGVTGDRNYGYTF
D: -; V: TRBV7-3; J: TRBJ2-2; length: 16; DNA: TGTGCCAGCAGCCGAGGTCAGGATAGGGCGACCGGGGAGCTGTTTTTT; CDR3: CASSRGQDRATGELFF
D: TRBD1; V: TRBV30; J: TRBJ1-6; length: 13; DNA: TGTGCCGTGAGAGGACAGGACTATTCACCCCTCCACTTT; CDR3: CAVRGQDYSPLHF
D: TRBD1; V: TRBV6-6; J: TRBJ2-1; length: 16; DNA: TGTGCCAGCAGTTCCTCAGGGGGACGGGTTTACAATGAGCAGTTCTTC; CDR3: CASSSSGGRVYNEQFF
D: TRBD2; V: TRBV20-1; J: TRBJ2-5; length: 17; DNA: TGCAGTGCTAGTCCCCAGGCGGGGGGGCCGTTCGGAGAGACCCAGTACTTC; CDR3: CSASPQAGGPFGETQYF
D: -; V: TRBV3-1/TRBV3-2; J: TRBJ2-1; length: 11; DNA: TGTGCCAGCAGCCAATTAAATGAGCAGTTCTTC; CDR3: CASSQLNEQFF
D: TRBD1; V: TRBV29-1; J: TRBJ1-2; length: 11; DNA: TGCAGCGTGGTACAGGGGGGTGGCTACACCTTC; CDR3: CSVVQGGGYTF
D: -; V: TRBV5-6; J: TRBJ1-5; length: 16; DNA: TGTGCCAGCAGCTTGGGGGCGACGAGGGGGAATCAGCCCCAGCATTTT; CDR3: CASSLGATRGNQPQHF
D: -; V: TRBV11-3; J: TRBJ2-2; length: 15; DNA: TGTGCCAGCAGCTCGGGCCCTCCGAACACCGGGGAGCTGTTTTTT; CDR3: CASSSGPPNTGELFF
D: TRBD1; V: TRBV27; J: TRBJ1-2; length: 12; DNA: TGTGCCAGCGGGACAGGTGGCTATGGCTACACCTTC; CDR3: CASGTGGYGYTF
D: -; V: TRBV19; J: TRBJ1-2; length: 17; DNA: TGTGCCAGTAGTAACCCTGGGAGACGACCACCGTTCTATGGCTACACCTTC; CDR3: CASSNPGRRPPFYGYTF
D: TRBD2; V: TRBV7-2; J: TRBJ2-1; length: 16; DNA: TGTGCCAGCAGCCCGCAACTAGCGGGGGACTACAATGAGCAGTTCTTC; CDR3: CASSPQLAGDYNEQFF
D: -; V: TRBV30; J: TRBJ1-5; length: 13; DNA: TGTGCCTGGAGTGCCGGTCCCAATCAGCCCCAGCATTTT; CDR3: CAWSAGPNQPQHF
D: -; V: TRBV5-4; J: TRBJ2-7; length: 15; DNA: TGTGCCAGCAGCTCCCAAACAGGGTCGGTCGCCGAGCAGTACTTC; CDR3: CASSSQTGSVAEQYF
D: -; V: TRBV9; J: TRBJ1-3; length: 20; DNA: TGTGCCAGCAGCGTTTCCGCGGATTATTTCGGCGCGAGCTCTGGAAACACCATATATTTT; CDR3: CASSVSADYFGASSGNTIYF
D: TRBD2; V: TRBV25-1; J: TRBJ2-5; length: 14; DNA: TGTGCCAGCAGTGGAGCGGGGGGATGGGAGACCCAGTACTTC; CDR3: CASSGAGGWETQYF
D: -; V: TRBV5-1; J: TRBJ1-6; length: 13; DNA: TGCGCCAGCAGCCCCCGGGAGAATTCACCCCTCCACTTT; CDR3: CASSPRENSPLHF
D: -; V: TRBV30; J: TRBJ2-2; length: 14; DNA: TGTGCCTTGAGACAGCTATCGAACACCGGGGAGCTGTTTTTT; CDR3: CALRQLSNTGELFF
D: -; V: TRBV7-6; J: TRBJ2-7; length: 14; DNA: TGTGCCAGCTCCGCGACTCGGGGGCCGAACGAGCAGTACTTC; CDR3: CASSATRGPNEQYF
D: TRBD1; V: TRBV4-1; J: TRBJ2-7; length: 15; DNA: TGCGCCAGCAGCCCCGGGACAGGAGATTCTTACGAGCAGTACTTC; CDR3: CASSPGTGDSYEQYF
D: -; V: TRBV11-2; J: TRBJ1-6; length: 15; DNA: TGTGCCAGCAGCTCCACAGGGATGGATAATTCACCCCTCCACTTT; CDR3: CASSSTGMDNSPLHF
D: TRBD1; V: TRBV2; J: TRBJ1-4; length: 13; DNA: TGTGCCAGCAGCAGGGACAGGTGGGAAAAACTGTTTTTT; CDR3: CASSRDRWEKLFF
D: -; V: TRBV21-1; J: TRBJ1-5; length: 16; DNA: TGTGCCAGCGGGAGAAGGGGGCAGGAGGTGACTCAGCCCCAGCATTTT; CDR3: CASGRRGQEVTQPQHF
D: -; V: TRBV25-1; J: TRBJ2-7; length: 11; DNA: TGTGCCAGCAGTGCTGGGGGACCCGTGTACTTC; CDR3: CASSAGGPVYF
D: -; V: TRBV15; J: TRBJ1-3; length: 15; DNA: TGTGCCACCAGCAGAAGACGACAGGAAAGAAACACCATATATTTT; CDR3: CATSRRRQERNTIYF
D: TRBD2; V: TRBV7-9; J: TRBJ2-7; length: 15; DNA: TGTGCCAGCAGCTTAGGCGGGGGGAGCTCCTACGAGCAGTACTTC; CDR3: CASSLGGGSSYEQYF
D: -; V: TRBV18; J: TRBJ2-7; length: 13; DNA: TGTGCCAGCTCACCACCTAGTTATCACGAGCAGTACTTC; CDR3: CASSPPSYHEQYF
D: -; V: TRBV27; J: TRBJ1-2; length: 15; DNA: TGTGCCAGCAGTCCCCATGGCAGCCAGAACTATGGCTACACCTTC; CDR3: CASSPHGSQNYGYTF
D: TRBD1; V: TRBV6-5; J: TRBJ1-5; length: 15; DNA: TGTGCCAGCAGCGCCGGGACAGGGGAGTATCAGCCCCAGCATTTT; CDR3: CASSAGTGEYQPQHF
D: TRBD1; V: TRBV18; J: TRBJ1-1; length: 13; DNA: TGTGCCAGCTCACAACAGGGGGACACTGAAGCTTTCTTT; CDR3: CASSQQGDTEAFF
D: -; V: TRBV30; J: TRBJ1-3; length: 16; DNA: TGTGCCTGGACCATCCGTGGCAGTTCCTCTGGAAACACCATATATTTT; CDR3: CAWTIRGSSSGNTIYF
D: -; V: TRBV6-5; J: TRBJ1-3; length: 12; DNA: TGTGCCAGGGACGATGGGGGAAACACCATATATTTT; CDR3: CARDDGGNTIYF
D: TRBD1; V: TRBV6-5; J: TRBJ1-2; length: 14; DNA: TGTGCCAGCAGTTTGGGACAGGAGAACTATGGCTACACCTTC; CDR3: CASSLGQENYGYTF
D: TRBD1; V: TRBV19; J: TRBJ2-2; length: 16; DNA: TGTGCCAGTAGTAGAACCGGGACAGGGTACACCGGGGAGCTGTTTTTT; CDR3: CASSRTGTGYTGELFF
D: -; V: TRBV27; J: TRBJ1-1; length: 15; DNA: TGTGCCAGCCTTATGGCGTGGGGGGTGAGCACTGAAGCTTTCTTT; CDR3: CASLMAWGVSTEAFF